This TCR beta chain was found in a study of T-cell reconstitution after alpha-beta-depleted transplantation in children. Researchers prepared the TCRbeta library using unique molecular identifiers, the study reports. TCRdb reprocessed the PCR reads with MiXCR, giving one entry per CDR3 protein. In the table there are about 980,000 distinct CDR3 sequences, about 29% of which are singletons. The CDR3 contains 13 residues. The V gene's germline CDR1 is SQVTM and CDR2 ANQGSEA. V gave up 1 base and J gave up 2 bases, with 9 bases separating them. This clonotype has only a few counts. The chain uses TRBV29-1 and TRBJ2-7; D is uncertain. The source of this sequence is a boy younger than two who had a stem cell transplant for SCID, so the T cells may come from the graft donor. The specimen comprised PBMCs, mostly from graft donor cells, sampled 360 days after TCRalphabeta/CD19-depleted stem cell transplant. CDR3 DNA sequence: TGCAGCGTTGAAGGAGCAGGCGCCTACGAGCAGTACTTC. Translating it yields CSVEGAGAYEQYF.